This T cell receptor beta chain was identified in a study of control samples from healthy donors and cancer patients. The CDR3 is made up of 16 amino acids. TCRdb keeps only in-frame clones here, not all; method: immunoSEQ multiplex PCR. The sample has about 120,000 clones, roughly 90% seen once. This receptor was taken from a young man in good health. Sequenced input: blood. The chain employs TRBV21-1 and TRBJ2-4; TRBD1 reflects the table's D call only, with no check against the DNA. TRBV21-1 corresponds to a pseudogene. This chain's CDR3 is CASSKNLAGGEIIQYF. DNA for the CDR3: TGTGCCAGCAGCAAAAATCTGGCAGGGGGCGAGATCATTCAGTACTTC.